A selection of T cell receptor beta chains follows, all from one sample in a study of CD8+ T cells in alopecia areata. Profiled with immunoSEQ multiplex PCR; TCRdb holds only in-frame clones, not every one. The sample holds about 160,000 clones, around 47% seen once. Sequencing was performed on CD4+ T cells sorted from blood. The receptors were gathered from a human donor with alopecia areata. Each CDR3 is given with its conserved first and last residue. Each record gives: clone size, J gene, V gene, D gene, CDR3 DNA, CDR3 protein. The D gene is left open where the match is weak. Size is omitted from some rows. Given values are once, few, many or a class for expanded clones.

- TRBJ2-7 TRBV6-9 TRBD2 TGTGCCATCCTCCTGGGGGGGGGTGATTACGAGCAGTACTTC CAILLGGGDYEQYF
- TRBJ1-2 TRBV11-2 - TGTGCCAGCAGCTTAAGTAACTATGGCTACACCTTC CASSLSNYGYTF
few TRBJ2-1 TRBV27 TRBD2 TGTGCCAGCAGTTTCCGAATGACTAGCGCCTCCTACAATGAGCAGTTCTTC CASSFRMTSASYNEQFF
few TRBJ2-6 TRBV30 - TGTGCCTGGAGCATCGGTGGGGCCAACGTCCTGACTTTC CAWSIGGANVLTF
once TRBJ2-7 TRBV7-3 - TGTGCCAGCAGCCAAGGGGGGGCCTCCTACGAGCAGTACTTC CASSQGGASYEQYF
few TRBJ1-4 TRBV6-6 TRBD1 TGTGCCAGCAGTCCCGGGGGACAGGGAAATGAAAAACTGTTTTTT CASSPGGQGNEKLFF
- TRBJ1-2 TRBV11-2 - TGTGCCAGCAGCTTTCAGGGCTGGTATGGCTACACCTTC CASSFQGWYGYTF
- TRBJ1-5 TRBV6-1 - TGTGCCAGCAGTGAGCAGGTGGATCAGCCCCAGCATTTT CASSEQVDQPQHF
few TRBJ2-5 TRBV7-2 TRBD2 TGTGCCAGCAGCCCGATGACTAGCGGGATCCAAGAGACCCAGTACTTC CASSPMTSGIQETQYF
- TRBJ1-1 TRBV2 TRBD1 TGTGCCAGCAGACCCGACAGGGCTGGGAACACTGAAGCTTTCTTT CASRPDRAGNTEAFF
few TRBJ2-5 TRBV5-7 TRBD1 TGTGCCAGCAGCTCCGACAGGGAAGAACAAGAGACCCAGTACTTC CASSSDREEQETQYF
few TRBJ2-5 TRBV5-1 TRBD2 TGCGCCAGCAGCTTGATAGCGGGAAGTCAAGAGACCCAGTACTTC CASSLIAGSQETQYF
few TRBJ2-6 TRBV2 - TGTGCCAGCAGTGAATGGGGAGCTGGGGCCAACGTCCTGACTTTC CASSEWGAGANVLTF
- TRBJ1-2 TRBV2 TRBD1 TGTGCCAGCAGTGGGGACAGTCCAAACGATCACACCTTC CASSGDSPNDHTF